Each of the 7 T cell receptor beta chains below was sequenced from the same sample in a study of blood T cell repertoires in COVID-19. Clones were read by immunoSEQ multiplex PCR, and TCRdb kept only the in-frame ones, dropping some. The table lists about 14,000 clones, 73% of them singletons. The sequenced material came from peripheral blood. The receptors were gathered from a man aged 65 to 79 with acute or convalescent COVID-19.

V usage is TRBV11-2 and J usage is TRBJ1-3, with D possibly being TRBD1 (5 bases). With 4 bases removed from V and 8 bases from J, the gap between germline ends came to 15 bases. The CDR3 is 14 residues long. Germline lookup yields CDR1 SGHAT and CDR2 FQNNGV. Here the CDR3 reads CASSSWGRADTIYF. Written as DNA, the CDR3 is TGTGCCAGCAGCTCATGGGGCAGGGCAGACACCATATATTTT.

The rearrangement links TRBV5-6 to TRBJ2-3; TRBD1 aligns across 11 bases. This CDR3 has 16 amino acids. Unmatched junction bases numbered 7, after V lost 4 bases and J lost 3 bases. Germline loops: CDR1 SGHDT, CDR2 YYEEEE. CDR3 DNA sequence: TGTGCCAGCAGCGAACGGACAGGGGGCTTGACAGATACGCAGTATTTT. It codes for CASSERTGGLTDTQYF.

The chain links TRBV2 to TRBJ1-4, with TRBD1 matching over 10 bases. The germline V gene encodes CDR1 SNHLY and CDR2 FYNNEI. Trimming cost V 6 bases and J 3 bases; bases outside gene matches: 4. The CDR3 is made up of 15 amino acids. The CDR3, as DNA: TGTGCCAGCAGGCGACAGGGGGCGCCTAATGAAAAACTGTTTTTT. It translates to CASRRQGAPNEKLFF. The variable domain in full, completed from reference TRBV2 and TRBJ1-4, reads EPEVTQTPSHQVTQMGQEVILRCVPISNHLYFYWYRQILGQKVEFLVSFYNNEISEKSEIFDDQFSVERPDGSNFTLKIRSTKLEDSAMYFCASRRQGAPNEKLFFGSGTQLSVL.

This clone came up once. The chain has TRBV5-6 and TRBJ2-7, with unresolved D. The CDR3 contains 14 residues. CDR1 is SGHDT and CDR2 is YYEEEE in the germline V gene. V lost 1 base and J 2 bases, leaving 10 bases between the germline ends. This CDR3 is CASSLFRRPYEQYF. Here the CDR3 DNA reads TGTGCCAGCAGCTTGTTCCGGAGACCCTACGAGCAGTACTTC.

The CDR3: CASSWDRLNTEAFF. CDR3 bases: TGCGCCAGCAGTTGGGACAGACTGAACACTGAAGCTTTCTTT. The chain has TRBV5-1 and TRBJ1-1, with 7 bases matching TRBD1. Germline assignment: CDR1 SGHRS and CDR2 YFSETQ. After removal of 5 bases from V and 0 bases from J, the junction contained 4 bases not matched to a gene. The CDR3 length is 14 residues.

This clone showed up just once. The rearrangement links TRBV11-3 to TRBJ2-1; TRBD1 agrees at 9 bases. J gave up 9 bases and V 5 bases, and 5 bases lay outside the gene matches. Germline V gene data show CDR1 as SGHNT and CDR2 as YENEEA. The CDR3 is 13 residues long. CDR3 region: CASSLRTGVEQFF. The CDR3 DNA reads as TGTGCCAGCAGCCTCCGGACAGGGGTTGAGCAGTTCTTC.

The chain uses TRBV7-2 and TRBJ2-7; possibly TRBD1 for D (5 bases). Trimming left V 6 bases short and J 2 bases short, with 11 bases between. The CDR3 is made up of 13 amino acids. Per the germline V gene, CDR1 is SGHTA and CDR2 is FQGNSA. CDR3 nucleotides: TGTGCCAGCAGGGGGCAGGTGCCCTACGAGCAGTACTTC. It encodes CASRGQVPYEQYF.